These T cell receptor beta chains were read from a single sample in a study of shared clonotypes between healthy human individuals. Data came from immunoSEQ multiplex PCR; TCRdb stores just in-frame clones and leaves some out. The sample lists approximately 320,000 clones; around 74% were seen once. The sequenced material came from memory CD4+ T cells sorted from blood. These receptors originate from a man aged 25-45 years in good health. The CDR3 runs from the conserved cysteine through the conserved F or W. The order of the fields is clone size, D gene, V gene, J gene, CDR3 protein, CDR3 DNA. The D gene is left open where the match is weak. The listing skips clone size in some rows; elsewhere it reads once, few, many or a size class.

>-|TRBD1|TRBV5-1|TRBJ1-2
CASSFPDRAHGYTF
TGCGCCAGCAGCTTTCCGGACAGGGCTCATGGCTACACCTTC
>-|TRBD1|TRBV28|TRBJ2-1
CASSRTGSGNEQFF
TGTGCCAGCAGTAGGACAGGGTCCGGCAATGAGCAGTTCTTC
>-|-|TRBV6-1|TRBJ2-5
CASLRSYQETQYF
TGTGCCAGCCTTAGGTCCTACCAAGAGACCCAGTACTTC
>-|-|TRBV28|TRBJ1-2
CASSITGKGYTF
TGTGCCAGCAGTATAACAGGGAAGGGCTACACCTTC
>-|TRBD2|TRBV11-2|TRBJ2-2
CASSYRAGASTGELFF
TGTGCCAGCAGCTACCGAGCGGGAGCTAGCACCGGGGAGCTGTTTTTT
>-|TRBD1|TRBV5-1|TRBJ2-1
CASSRLPQDRGTYNEQFF
TGCGCCAGCAGCCGCTTACCGCAGGACAGGGGTACTTACAATGAGCAGTTCTTC
>-|-|TRBV5-6|TRBJ1-5
CASSLRRTSNQPQHF
TGTGCCAGCAGCTTGAGGCGAACTAGCAATCAGCCCCAGCATTTT
>few|-|TRBV19|TRBJ2-7
CASSTNRGGEQYF
TGTGCCAGTAGTACCAACAGGGGAGGCGAGCAGTACTTC
>-|TRBD2|TRBV7-2|TRBJ2-3
CASSSVGSGVGADTQYF
TGTGCCAGCAGCTCCGTGGGTAGCGGGGTCGGGGCAGATACGCAGTATTTT
>-|TRBD2|TRBV9|TRBJ2-1
CASSVTPTSGNEQFF
TGTGCCAGCAGCGTAACCCCGACTAGCGGCAATGAGCAGTTCTTC
>-|TRBD2|TRBV7-8|TRBJ2-5
CASTGSGSSLETQYF
TGTGCCAGCACGGGGAGCGGGAGCTCGTTGGAGACCCAGTACTTC
>-|-|TRBV6-5|TRBJ2-1
CASRKLAGYNEQFF
TGTGCCAGCAGGAAACTAGCAGGCTACAATGAGCAGTTCTTC
>-|TRBD1|TRBV19|TRBJ1-5
CASRLEQGRDQPQHF
TGTGCCAGTAGACTCGAACAGGGGAGGGATCAGCCCCAGCATTTT
>-|-|TRBV30|TRBJ1-3
CAYEALSGNTIYF
TGTGCCTACGAGGCCCTCTCTGGAAACACCATATATTTT
>-|-|TRBV18|TRBJ2-7
CASSPMGPGINEQYF
TGTGCCAGCTCACCAATGGGGCCAGGGATAAACGAGCAGTACTTC
>-|TRBD2|TRBV28|TRBJ2-1
CASSSFGTNYNEQFF
TGTGCCAGCAGTTCTTTTGGGACTAACTACAATGAGCAGTTCTTC
>-|-|TRBV7-2|TRBJ1-2
CASSLVPGMSNYGYTF
TGTGCCAGCAGCTTAGTCCCTGGGATGTCTAACTATGGCTACACCTTC
>few|-|TRBV7-9|TRBJ2-3
CASSLAELGTQYF
TGTGCCAGCAGCTTAGCTGAGCTCGGTACGCAGTATTTT
>-|TRBD1|TRBV6-5|TRBJ2-7
CASSPGAGGIYEQYF
TGTGCCAGCAGCCCTGGGGCAGGGGGAATCTACGAGCAGTACTTC
>-|-|TRBV7-3|TRBJ1-5
CASSLGRGQPQHF
TGTGCCAGCAGCTTAGGGAGGGGACAGCCCCAGCATTTT
>-|TRBD1|TRBV2|TRBJ2-7
CASSAYTGTGGGYEQYF
TGTGCCAGCAGTGCCTACACCGGGACAGGGGGCGGATACGAGCAGTACTTC
>-|TRBD1|TRBV5-1|TRBJ1-4
CASSLDGQADEKLFF
TGCGCCAGCAGCTTGGACGGACAGGCGGATGAAAAACTGTTTTTT
>few|-|TRBV10-1|TRBJ2-1
CASSVGRDGEQFF
TGCGCCAGCAGTGTTGGGCGTGACGGTGAGCAGTTCTTC
>few|-|TRBV10-2|TRBJ2-3
CASSEQGESADTQYF
TGCGCCAGCAGCGAACAGGGAGAATCCGCAGATACGCAGTATTTT
>-|-|TRBV6-5|TRBJ2-1
CASSSHTGAYNEQFF
TGTGCCAGCAGTTCCCACACGGGAGCCTACAATGAGCAGTTCTTC
>-|-|TRBV19|TRBJ2-5
CASSKSVDSETQYF
TGTGCCAGTAGTAAATCCGTGGATTCAGAGACCCAGTACTTC
>few|-|TRBV5-4|TRBJ1-3
CASSRPSGTTGSGNTIYF
TGTGCCAGCAGCCGACCATCGGGGACGACTGGCTCTGGAAACACCATATATTTT
>many|-|TRBV7-3|TRBJ1-1
CASSLTGVKVAEAFF
TGTGCCAGCAGCTTAACGGGGGTTAAGGTGGCTGAAGCTTTCTTT
>-|TRBD2|TRBV2|TRBJ2-3
CASRDRRTSGYTDTQYF
TGTGCCAGCAGGGACAGGAGGACTAGCGGTTACACAGATACGCAGTATTTT
>once|-|TRBV19|TRBJ2-5
CASSIAAGKETQYF
TGTGCCAGTAGTATTGCGGCCGGGAAGGAGACCCAGTACTTC
>-|-|TRBV7-9|TRBJ1-1
CASSPKVRVGTEAFF
TGTGCCAGCAGCCCCAAAGTAAGGGTCGGGACTGAAGCTTTCTTT
>-|-|TRBV7-9|TRBJ2-7
CASRPYQGRGPYEQYF
TGTGCCAGCAGGCCATACCAGGGTAGAGGGCCCTACGAGCAGTACTTC
>-|TRBD2|TRBV4-1|TRBJ2-3
CASSQLFGEGAALTDTQYF
TGCGCCAGCAGCCAGCTCTTTGGGGAGGGAGCCGCCCTCACAGATACGCAGTATTTT